These 19 T cell receptor beta chains were all obtained from the same sample, sequenced in a study of blood T cell repertoires in COVID-19. Sequencing was performed with immunoSEQ multiplex PCR; in TCRdb, only in-frame clones are kept and a portion is missing. The sample consists of 110,000 or so clones, about 88% of them appearing once. The material sequenced was peripheral blood. These receptors came from a human donor in a cohort sampled during active COVID-19.

The genes are TRBV14 and TRBJ1-2; no firm D call. V gave up 0 bases and J gave up 8 bases, with 16 bases separating them. This CDR3 is 15 amino acids long. The germline V gene has CDR1 SGHDN and CDR2 FVKESK. The chain's CDR3 is CASSQEGRFDGGYTF. In nucleotides, the CDR3 is TGTGCCAGCAGCCAAGAGGGCAGGTTTGATGGCGGCTACACCTTC.

In DNA form, the CDR3 reads TGTGCCAGCAGCCCAATATCGCCTAGCGGGAGGGCCTCTCAGCAGTTCTTC. Protein product: CASSPISPSGRASQQFF. The chain combines TRBV5-5 with TRBJ2-1; TRBD2 aligns across 12 bases. Germline values: CDR1 SGHKS, CDR2 YYEKEE (reference sequence). The V and J ends lost 4 bases and 11 bases, in that order; junction bases with no gene match: 16. This CDR3 contains 17 residues.

V usage is TRBV4-2 and J usage is TRBJ1-1; D possibly corresponds to TRBD1 (5 bases). The V and J ends lost 0 bases and 1 base respectively, with 12 bases between them. The CDR3 is made up of 16 amino acids. Germline CDR1 LGHNA, CDR2 YNFKEQ. The CDR3 DNA reads as TGTGCCAGCAGCCAAGAGCGGGGCAGGCCGAACACTGAAGCTTTCTTT. It translates to CASSQERGRPNTEAFF.

This clone was detected only a few times. The chain has TRBV10-1 and TRBJ2-1, with a weak D call TRBD2 (6 bases). Germline V gene sequence: CDR1 WNHNN, CDR2 SYGVQD (reference sequence). The CDR3 has 15 residues. V was trimmed by 1 base and J by 5 bases, leaving 12 bases between them. In DNA, the CDR3 is TGCGCCAGCAGTGAGTGGGGACTCCTCAACAATGAGCAGTTCTTC. As protein: CASSEWGLLNNEQFF.

Regarding this clone: Mismatch with germline at one junction end may stem from a read error. V gene TRBV27 combines with J gene TRBJ1-5; D unclear. This CDR3 region has 13 residues. Germline values: CDR1 MNHEY, CDR2 SMNVEV (reference sequence). The CDR3 bases are TGTGCCAGCAGTTTCCGTAGCGATCAGCCCCAGCATTTT. It translates to CASSFRSDQPQHF.

J is TRBJ1-5 and V is TRBV6-6, with 7 bases lining up with TRBD1. J lost 3 bases, V lost 6 bases, and 2 bases had no gene match. The CDR3 spans 13 residues. The germline V gene encodes CDR1 MNHNY and CDR2 SVGAGI (reference sequence). In DNA, the CDR3 is TGTGCCAGCAGAGGGACAGACAATCAGCCCCAGCATTTT. Translation: CASRGTDNQPQHF.

This chain joins TRBV4-2 and TRBJ2-1; 10 bases map to TRBD2. This CDR3 has 18 amino acids. Losses at the gene ends were 0 bases for V and 1 base for J; bases not matched to a gene: 6. Germline CDR1 reads LGHNA; CDR2 reads YNFKEQ. CDR3 in DNA: TGTGCCAGCAGCCAAGAGGGAGCGGGAGGGCCGTCCTACAATGAGCAGTTCTTC. Its protein product is CASSQEGAGGPSYNEQFF.

This clone came up once. The chain uses TRBV10-1 and TRBJ2-5, with 9 nucleotides matching TRBD2. The ends lost 0 bases at V and 6 bases at J; junction bases unmatched: 14. The CDR3 extends over 18 amino acids. Germline CDR1 WNHNN, CDR2 SYGVQD (reference sequence). The chain's CDR3 is CASSESMAGGPSQKTQYF. DNA of the CDR3: TGCGCCAGCAGTGAGTCGATGGCGGGAGGGCCCTCCCAGAAGACCCAGTACTTC.

The rearrangement links TRBV24-1 to TRBJ2-3; 7 bases align to TRBD2. Germline V gene data show CDR1 as KGHDR and CDR2 as SFDVKD. V was pared by 10 bases and J by 6 bases, with 3 bases of the junction left unmatched. This CDR3 is 11 amino acids long. The CDR3 bases are TGTGCCACTGGGCGGGGGGATACGCAGTATTTT. Its translation: CATGRGDTQYF.

The chain uses TRBV19 and TRBJ2-7, with D unresolved. CDR3 size: 15 residues. Looked up from germline, CDR1 is LNHDA and CDR2 is SQIVND (reference sequence). Trimming removed 3 bases from V and 4 bases from J, with 16 bases in between. In nucleotides, the CDR3 is TGTGCCAGTAGTATCCATGAGGCTAGTACGTACGAGCAGTACTTC. It codes for CASSIHEASTYEQYF.

This clone has a handful of counts. The V call is TRBV7-9, the J call TRBJ2-7, with TRBD1 matching over 8 bases. This CDR3 is 14 amino acids long. Germline lookup yields CDR1 SEHNR and CDR2 FQNEAQ (reference sequence). J was trimmed by 5 bases and V by 3 bases; bases with no gene match: 6. CDR3 bases: TGTGCCAGCAGCTTCCAGGGGGCGCTCAACGAGCAGTACTTC. Protein product: CASSFQGALNEQYF.

The J gene is TRBJ1-5, the V gene TRBV6-1; D not certain. Germline V lookup: CDR1 MNHNS, CDR2 SASEGT. The length of the CDR3 is 13 residues. Trimming stripped 1 base from V and 5 bases from J, with 6 bases between. The CDR3 nucleotides are TGTGCCAGCAGTGAAGGTCCCTATCAGCCCCAGCATTTT. It yields the protein CASSEGPYQPQHF.

The V and J genes are TRBV5-6 and TRBJ2-2; TRBD2 aligns across 8 bases. Germline-derived CDR1 and CDR2 are SGHDT and YYEEEE. The CDR3 runs to 18 residues. With V trimmed by 4 bases and J by 6 bases, 17 bases remained unmatched. Written as DNA, the CDR3 is TGTGCCAGCAGCCGACTCGGAGGACTAGCAATATTACCCGGGGAGCTGTTTTTT. Translated, it gives CASSRLGGLAILPGELFF. Combining the CDR3 with reference TRBV5-6 and TRBJ2-2 gives the whole variable domain DAGVTQSPTHLIKTRGQQVTLRCSPKSGHDTVSWYQQALGQGPQFIFQYYEEEERQRGNFPDRFSGHQFPNYSSELNVNALLLGDSALYLCASSRLGGLAILPGELFFGEGSRLTVL.

The chain employs TRBV10-1 and TRBJ2-5, with TRBD2 as a possible D gene (5 bases). Germline values: CDR1 WNHNN, CDR2 SYGVQD (reference sequence). CDR3 length equals 11 residues. V was shortened by 5 bases and J by 5 bases, with 6 bases between the two germline ends. CDR3: CASSPGETQYF. The CDR3 DNA sequence: TGCGCCAGCAGTCCGGGGGAGACCCAGTACTTC.

The chain carries TRBV27 and TRBJ2-2, with D uncertain. There are 13 residues in the CDR3. V lost 8 bases, J lost 2 bases, and 9 bases lay in between. Germline V lookup: CDR1 MNHEY, CDR2 SMNVEV (reference sequence). The CDR3 region has the DNA TGTGCCAGCGCGGATCCAAACACCGGGGAGCTGTTTTTT. Its protein product is CASADPNTGELFF.

This chain uses TRBV12-3 or TRBV12-4 with TRBJ1-2; no definite D call. V gave up 5 bases and J gave up 2 bases, with 3 bases separating them. The CDR3 is 11 residues long. CDR3 in amino acids: CASSRNYGYTF. Here the CDR3 DNA reads TGTGCCAGCAGTCGGAACTATGGCTACACCTTC.

The V gene is TRBV5-6, the J gene TRBJ1-5, with a possible D match to TRBD1 (5 bases). CDR3 size: 16 residues. CDR1 and CDR2 from the germline V gene are SGHDT and YYEEEE. V was shortened by 0 bases and J by 2 bases, with 12 bases between the two germline ends. CDR3 DNA sequence: TGTGCCAGCAGCTTGGCCGGGGGGGGAGGCAATCAGCCCCAGCATTTT. It yields the protein CASSLAGGGGNQPQHF.

This clone was seen only a few times. The V and J genes are TRBV5-1 and TRBJ1-1; TRBD1 might be the D (5 bases). The CDR3 extends over 15 amino acids. CDR1 and CDR2 from the germline V gene are SGHRS and YFSETQ. V lost 2 bases and J lost 0, with 11 bases in between. CDR3 bases: TGCGCCAGCAGCTTCATGGGGCAGGTGAACACTGAAGCTTTCTTT. As protein: CASSFMGQVNTEAFF.

Here the CDR3 reads CASSEAGRSYNEQFF. CDR3 nucleotides: TGTGCCAGCAGTGAAGCGGGGAGATCCTACAATGAGCAGTTCTTC. The rearrangement joins TRBV6-1 to TRBJ2-1, with a tentative D call TRBD2 (5 bases). The germline V gene encodes CDR1 MNHNS and CDR2 SASEGT. The CDR3 has 15 residues. V lost 0 bases and J lost 1, with 7 bases in between.